This TCR beta chain was recovered during a study of blood T cell repertoires in COVID-19. Study overall: Material from acute and convalescent COVID-19 was sourced from the United States, Italy and Spain. The cDNA or gDNA used as material had been derived from T cells, B-cell-depleted T cells, or PBMCs.

The V gene lost 0 bases and the J gene lost 6 bases, with 8 bases spanning the gap. The CDR3 extends over 13 amino acids. Clones were read by immunoSEQ multiplex PCR, and TCRdb kept only the in-frame ones, dropping some. The repertoire holds approximately 350,000 clones, with 65% to 90% as singletons. The V and J genes are TRBV12-3 or TRBV12-4 and TRBJ1-1; D gene unclear. Sequenced sample: peripheral blood. This sequence originates from a woman aged 55-75 years with COVID-19, enrolled during active disease. The DNA for the CDR3 is TGTGCCAGCAGTTTAGCCCCGAGCCCTGAAGCTTTCTTT. Its protein is CASSLAPSPEAFF.